Here is one TCR beta chain with its context. Its antigen is not known. Profiling relied on immunoSEQ multiplex PCR, and the TCRdb table lists in-frame clones only, not all of them. Here the sample spans tens of thousands of clones, around 90% being singletons. This entry is derived from a study of T cell responses to AZD1222 COVID-19 vaccine. Findings and limits, study-wide: Donors were largely white British and mainly female; clonal diversity was possibly underestimated. Close to half of all spike-specific TCRs reportedly target regions of the variants that are unmutated.

This CDR3 contains 15 residues. V lost 5 bases and J 0 bases, leaving 12 bases between the germline ends. From germline, CDR1 is SGHTA and CDR2 FQGTGA. This receptor was obtained from an adult who received the AZD1222 COVID-19 vaccine. The chain recombines TRBV7-3 with TRBJ2-3; TRBD2 is a possible D gene (5 bases). Here the sequenced sample was peripheral blood, taken 28 days after the second AZD1222 dose. CDR3: CASSPLPGSTDTQYF. CDR3 DNA: TGTGCCAGCAGCCCCCTCCCGGGGAGCACAGATACGCAGTATTTT.